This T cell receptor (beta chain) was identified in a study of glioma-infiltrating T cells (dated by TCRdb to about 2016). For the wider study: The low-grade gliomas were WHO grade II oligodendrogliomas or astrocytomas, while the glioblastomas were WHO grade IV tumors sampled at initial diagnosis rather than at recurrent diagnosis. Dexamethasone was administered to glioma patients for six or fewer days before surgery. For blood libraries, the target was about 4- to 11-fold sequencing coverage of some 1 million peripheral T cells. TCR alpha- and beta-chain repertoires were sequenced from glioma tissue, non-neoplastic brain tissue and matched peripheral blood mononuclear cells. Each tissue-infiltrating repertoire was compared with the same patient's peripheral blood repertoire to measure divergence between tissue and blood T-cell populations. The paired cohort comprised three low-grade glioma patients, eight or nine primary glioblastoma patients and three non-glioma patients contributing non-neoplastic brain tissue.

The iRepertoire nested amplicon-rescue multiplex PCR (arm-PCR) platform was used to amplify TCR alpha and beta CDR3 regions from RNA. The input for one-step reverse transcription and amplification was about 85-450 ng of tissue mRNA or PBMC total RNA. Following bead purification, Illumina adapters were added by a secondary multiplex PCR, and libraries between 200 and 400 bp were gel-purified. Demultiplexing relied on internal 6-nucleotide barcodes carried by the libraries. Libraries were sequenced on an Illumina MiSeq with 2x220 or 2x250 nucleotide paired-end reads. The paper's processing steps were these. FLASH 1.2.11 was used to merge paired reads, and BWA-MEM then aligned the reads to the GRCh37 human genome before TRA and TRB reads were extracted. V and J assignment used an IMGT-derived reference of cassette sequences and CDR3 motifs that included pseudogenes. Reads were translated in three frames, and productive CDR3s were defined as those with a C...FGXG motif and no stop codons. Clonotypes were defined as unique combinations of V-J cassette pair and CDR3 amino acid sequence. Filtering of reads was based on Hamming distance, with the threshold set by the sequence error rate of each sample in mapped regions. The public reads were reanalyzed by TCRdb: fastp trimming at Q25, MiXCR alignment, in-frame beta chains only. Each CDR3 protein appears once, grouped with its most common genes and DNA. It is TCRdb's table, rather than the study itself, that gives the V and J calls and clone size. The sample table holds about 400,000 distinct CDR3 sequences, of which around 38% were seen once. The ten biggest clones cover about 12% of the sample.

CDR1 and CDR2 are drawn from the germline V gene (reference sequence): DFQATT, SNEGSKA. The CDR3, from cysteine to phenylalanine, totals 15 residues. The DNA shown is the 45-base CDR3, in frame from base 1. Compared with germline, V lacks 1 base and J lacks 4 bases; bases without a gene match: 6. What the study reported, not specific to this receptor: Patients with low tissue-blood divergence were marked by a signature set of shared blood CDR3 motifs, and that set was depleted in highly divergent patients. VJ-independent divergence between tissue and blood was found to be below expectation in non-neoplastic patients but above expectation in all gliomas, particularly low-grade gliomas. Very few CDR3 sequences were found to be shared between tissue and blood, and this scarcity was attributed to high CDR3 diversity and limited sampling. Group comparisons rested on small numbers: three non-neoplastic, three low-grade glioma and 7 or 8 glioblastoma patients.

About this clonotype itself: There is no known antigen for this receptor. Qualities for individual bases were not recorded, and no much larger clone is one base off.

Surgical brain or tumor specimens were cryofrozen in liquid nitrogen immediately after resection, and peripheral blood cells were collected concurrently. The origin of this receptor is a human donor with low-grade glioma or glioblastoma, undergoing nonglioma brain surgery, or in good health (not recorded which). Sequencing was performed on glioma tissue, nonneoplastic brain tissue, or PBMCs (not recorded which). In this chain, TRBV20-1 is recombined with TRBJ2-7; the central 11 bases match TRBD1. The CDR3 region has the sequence CSARVPGQGGYEQYF. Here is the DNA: TGCAGTGCTAGAGTCCCGGGACAGGGGGGGTACGAGCAGTACTTC.